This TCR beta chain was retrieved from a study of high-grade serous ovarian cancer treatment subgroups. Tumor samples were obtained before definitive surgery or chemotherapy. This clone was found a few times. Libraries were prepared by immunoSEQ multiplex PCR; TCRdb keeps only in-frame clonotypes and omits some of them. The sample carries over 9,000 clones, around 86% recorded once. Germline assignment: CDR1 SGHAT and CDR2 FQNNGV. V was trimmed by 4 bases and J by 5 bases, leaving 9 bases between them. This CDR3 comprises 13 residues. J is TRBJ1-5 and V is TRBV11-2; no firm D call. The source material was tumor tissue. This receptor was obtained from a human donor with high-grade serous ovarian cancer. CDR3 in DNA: TGTGCCAGCAGCTACAACGCAGATCAGCCCCAGCATTTT. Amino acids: CASSYNADQPQHF.